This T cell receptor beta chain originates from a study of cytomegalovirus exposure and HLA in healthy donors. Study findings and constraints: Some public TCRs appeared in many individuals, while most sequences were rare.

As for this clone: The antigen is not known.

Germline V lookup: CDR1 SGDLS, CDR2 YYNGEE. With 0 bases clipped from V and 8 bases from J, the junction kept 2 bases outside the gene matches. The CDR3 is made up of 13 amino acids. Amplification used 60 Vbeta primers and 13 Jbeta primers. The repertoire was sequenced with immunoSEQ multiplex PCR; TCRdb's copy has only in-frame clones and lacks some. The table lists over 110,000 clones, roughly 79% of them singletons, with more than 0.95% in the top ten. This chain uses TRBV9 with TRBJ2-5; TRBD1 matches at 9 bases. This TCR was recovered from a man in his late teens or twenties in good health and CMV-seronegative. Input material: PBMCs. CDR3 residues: CASSVEQGATQYF. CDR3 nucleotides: TGTGCCAGCAGCGTAGAACAGGGGGCAACCCAGTACTTC.